The entry that follows covers one T cell receptor (beta chain) sequence. This record belongs to a study of blood T cell repertoires in COVID-19. The participants were between about 18 and 100 years old and came from about two dozen US areas. Generated by immunoSEQ multiplex PCR, the TCRdb table keeps only in-frame clones and is missing some. The sample consists of 150,000 to 200,000 clones, roughly 89% of them appearing once. Sequenced sample: PBMCs or T cells enriched from blood (not recorded which). This TCR was sampled from a middle-aged woman with acute COVID-19.

CDR3 protein: CASSGTGYSNQPQHF. Here the CDR3 DNA reads TGTGCCAGTAGTGGGACAGGCTATAGCAATCAGCCCCAGCATTTT. The chain recombines TRBV19 with TRBJ1-5, with TRBD1 matching 8 bases. The CDR3 length is 15 residues. Per germline, CDR1 LNHDA and CDR2 SQIVND (reference sequence). The J segment lost 0 bases and the V segment lost 5 bases, leaving 3 bases of the junction unmatched.